The entry below describes one T cell receptor beta chain. Its matching antigen is unknown. Germline V CDR1 and CDR2: MNHNS, SASEGT. This CDR3 has 15 residues. The ends lost 5 bases at V and 5 bases at J; junction bases unmatched: 10. The data were obtained in a study of beta chain features in type 1 diabetes. Study-level findings and limits: Moderate yet significant TCRB CDR3 shortening was seen in Type 1 diabetes patients in all four CD4+ subsets. Patients with type 1 diabetes showed fewer VDJ junction insertions and more deletions. Any HLA-type effect on TCRB rearrangement remained unresolved here.

The sequenced template was cDNA made from the entire isolated RNA. Sequencing used immunoSEQ multiplex PCR; TCRdb keeps in-frame clones, though not all of them. The data contain 150,000 to 180,000 clones, 10% of them singletons. Via CD45RO/CCR7/CD25/CD127/CD95/CD27, cells of the CD4+ naive, central memory, regulatory and stem cell-like memory subsets were sorted. The origin of this receptor is a young man with type 1 diabetes. The sequenced sample consisted of central memory CD4+ T cells from blood. The rearrangement uses TRBV6-1 and TRBJ1-2; 8 bases fit TRBD1. CDR3 amino acids: CASSWTGSKEYGYTF. As DNA, the CDR3 is TGTGCCAGCAGTTGGACAGGGTCAAAGGAATATGGCTACACCTTC.